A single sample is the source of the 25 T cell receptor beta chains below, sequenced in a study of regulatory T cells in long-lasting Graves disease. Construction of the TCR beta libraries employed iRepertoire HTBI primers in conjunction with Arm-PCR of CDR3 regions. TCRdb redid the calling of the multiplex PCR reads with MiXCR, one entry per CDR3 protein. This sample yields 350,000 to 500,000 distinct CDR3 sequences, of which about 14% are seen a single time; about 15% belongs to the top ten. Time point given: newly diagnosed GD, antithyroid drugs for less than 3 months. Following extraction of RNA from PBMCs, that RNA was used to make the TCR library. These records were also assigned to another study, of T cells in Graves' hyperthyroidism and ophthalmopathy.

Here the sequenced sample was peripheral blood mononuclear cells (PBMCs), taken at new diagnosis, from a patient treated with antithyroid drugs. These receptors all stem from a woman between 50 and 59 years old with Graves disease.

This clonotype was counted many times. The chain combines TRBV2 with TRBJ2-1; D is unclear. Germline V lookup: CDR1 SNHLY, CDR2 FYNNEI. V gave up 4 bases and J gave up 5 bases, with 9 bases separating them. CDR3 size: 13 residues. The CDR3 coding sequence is TGTGCCAGCAGTGCTCGTACGGACAATGAGCAGTTCTTC. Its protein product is CASSARTDNEQFF. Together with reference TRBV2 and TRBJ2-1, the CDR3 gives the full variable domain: EPEVTQTPSHQVTQMGQEVILRCVPISNHLYFYWYRQILGQKVEFLVSFYNNEISEKSEIFDDQFSVERPDGSNFTLKIRSTKLEDSAMYFCASSARTDNEQFFGPGTRLTVL.

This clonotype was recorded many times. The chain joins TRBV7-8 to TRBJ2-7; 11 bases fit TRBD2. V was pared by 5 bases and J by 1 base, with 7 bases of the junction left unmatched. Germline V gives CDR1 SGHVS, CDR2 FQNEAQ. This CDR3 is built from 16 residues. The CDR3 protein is CASSLQRLAGSYEQYF. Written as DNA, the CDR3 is TGTGCCAGCAGCCTACAAAGACTAGCGGGGTCCTACGAGCAGTACTTC.

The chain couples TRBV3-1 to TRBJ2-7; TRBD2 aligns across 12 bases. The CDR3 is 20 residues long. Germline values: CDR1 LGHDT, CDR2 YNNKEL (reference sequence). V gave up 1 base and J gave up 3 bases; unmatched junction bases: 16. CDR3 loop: CASSQAGLAGTGKGFYEQYF. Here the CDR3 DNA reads TGTGCCAGCAGCCAAGCAGGACTAGCGGGAACGGGGAAAGGGTTCTACGAGCAGTACTTC.

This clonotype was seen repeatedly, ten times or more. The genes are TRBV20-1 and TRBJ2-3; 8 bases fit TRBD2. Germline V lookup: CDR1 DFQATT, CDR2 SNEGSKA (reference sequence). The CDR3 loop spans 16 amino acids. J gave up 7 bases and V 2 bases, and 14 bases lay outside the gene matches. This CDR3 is CSARPPLAGGRHTQYF. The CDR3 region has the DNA TGCAGTGCTAGACCCCCACTCGCGGGGGGTCGTCATACGCAGTATTTT.

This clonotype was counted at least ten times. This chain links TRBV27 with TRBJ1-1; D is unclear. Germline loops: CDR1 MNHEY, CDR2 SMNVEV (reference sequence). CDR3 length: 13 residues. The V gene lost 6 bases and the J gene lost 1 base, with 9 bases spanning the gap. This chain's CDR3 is CASRIHENTEAFF. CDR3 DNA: TGTGCCAGCAGGATACATGAGAACACTGAAGCTTTCTTT.

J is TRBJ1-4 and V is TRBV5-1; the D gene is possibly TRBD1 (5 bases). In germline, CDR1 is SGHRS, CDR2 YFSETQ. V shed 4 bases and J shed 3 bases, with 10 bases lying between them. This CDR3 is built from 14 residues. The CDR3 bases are TGCGCCAGCAGCGTCCGGGACCCTAATGAAAAACTGTTTTTT. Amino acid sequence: CASSVRDPNEKLFF.

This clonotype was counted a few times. The CDR3 sequence is CASSYGQGGETQYF. In nucleotides, the CDR3 is TGTGCCAGCAGTTACGGGCAGGGCGGAGAGACCCAGTACTTC. The V and J genes are TRBV6-9 and TRBJ2-5; tentative D call: TRBD1 (5 bases). This CDR3 spans 14 amino acids. The germline gives CDR1 MNHGY, CDR2 SVAAGI. V dropped 3 bases and J dropped 4 bases, with 12 bases sitting between them.

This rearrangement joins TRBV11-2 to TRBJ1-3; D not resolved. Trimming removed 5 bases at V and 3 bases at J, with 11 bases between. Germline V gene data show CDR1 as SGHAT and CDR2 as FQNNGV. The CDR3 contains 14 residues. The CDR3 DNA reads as TGTGCCAGCAGCCAAGATAGGATTGGAAACACCATATATTTT. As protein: CASSQDRIGNTIYF.

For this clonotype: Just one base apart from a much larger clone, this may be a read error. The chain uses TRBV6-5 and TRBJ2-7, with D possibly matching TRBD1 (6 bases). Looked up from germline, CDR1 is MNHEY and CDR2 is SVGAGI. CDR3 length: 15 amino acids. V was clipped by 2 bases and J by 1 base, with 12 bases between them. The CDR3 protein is CASSYPGTPSYEQYF. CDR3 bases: TGTGCCAGCAGTTACCCCGGGACACCTTCCTACGAGCAGTACTTC.

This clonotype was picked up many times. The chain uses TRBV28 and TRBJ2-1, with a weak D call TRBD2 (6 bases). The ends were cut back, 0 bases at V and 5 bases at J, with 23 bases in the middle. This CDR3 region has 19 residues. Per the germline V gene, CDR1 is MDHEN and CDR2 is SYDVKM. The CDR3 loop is CASSLWGGLLAYFNNEQFF. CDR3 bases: TGTGCCAGCAGTTTATGGGGGGGATTACTGGCCTACTTCAACAATGAGCAGTTCTTC.

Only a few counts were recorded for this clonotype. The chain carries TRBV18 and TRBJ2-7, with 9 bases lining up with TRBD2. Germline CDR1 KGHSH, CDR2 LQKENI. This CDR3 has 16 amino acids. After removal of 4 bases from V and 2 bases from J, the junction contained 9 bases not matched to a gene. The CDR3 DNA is TGTGCCAGCTCACAAGCTAGCGGGAAGATGCCCTACGAGCAGTACTTC. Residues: CASSQASGKMPYEQYF. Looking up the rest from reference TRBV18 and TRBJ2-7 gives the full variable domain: NAGVMQNPRHLVRRRGQEARLRCSPMKGHSHVYWYRQLPEEGLKFMVYLQKENIIDESGMPKERFSAEFPKEGPSILRIQQVVRGDSAAYFCASSQASGKMPYEQYFGPGTRLTVT.

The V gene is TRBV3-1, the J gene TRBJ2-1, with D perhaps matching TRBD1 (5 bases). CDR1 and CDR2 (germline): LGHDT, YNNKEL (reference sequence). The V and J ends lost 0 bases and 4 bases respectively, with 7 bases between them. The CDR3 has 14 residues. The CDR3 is CASSQDGAYNEQFF. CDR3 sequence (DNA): TGTGCCAGCAGCCAAGATGGGGCGTACAATGAGCAGTTCTTC.

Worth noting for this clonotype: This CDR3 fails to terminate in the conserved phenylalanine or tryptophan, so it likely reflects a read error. CDR3 in amino acids: CASSLDRELHYGYTL. In DNA, the CDR3 is TGTGCCAGCAGCCTGGACAGGGAATTGCACTATGGCTACACCCTC. The gene calls are TRBV5-5 and TRBJ1-2, with 8 bases fitting TRBD1. V lost 4 bases to trimming and J lost 3 bases; unmatched junction nucleotides: 8. The CDR3 is made up of 15 amino acids. CDR1 is SGHKS, CDR2 YYEKEE, per germline (reference sequence).

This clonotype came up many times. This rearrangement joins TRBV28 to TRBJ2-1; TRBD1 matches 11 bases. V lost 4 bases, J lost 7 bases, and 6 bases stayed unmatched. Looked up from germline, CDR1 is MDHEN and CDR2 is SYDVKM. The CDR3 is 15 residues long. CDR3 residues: CASSYPGQGVNEQFF. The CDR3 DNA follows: TGTGCCAGCAGTTATCCGGGACAGGGGGTAAATGAGCAGTTCTTC. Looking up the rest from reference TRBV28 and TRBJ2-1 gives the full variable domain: DVKVTQSSRYLVKRTGEKVFLECVQDMDHENMFWYRQDPGLGLRLIYFSYDVKMKEKGDIPEGYSVSREKKERFSLILESASTNQTSMYLCASSYPGQGVNEQFFGPGTRLTVL.

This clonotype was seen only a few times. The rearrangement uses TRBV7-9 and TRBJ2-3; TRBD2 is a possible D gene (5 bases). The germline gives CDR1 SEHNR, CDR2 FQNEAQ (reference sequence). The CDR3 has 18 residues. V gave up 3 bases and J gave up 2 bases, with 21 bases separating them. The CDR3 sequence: CASSFTPRRLQPTDTQYF. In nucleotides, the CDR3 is TGTGCCAGCAGCTTCACCCCCCGAAGACTACAGCCCACAGATACGCAGTATTTT. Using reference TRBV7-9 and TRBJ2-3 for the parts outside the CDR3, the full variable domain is DTGVSQNPRHKITKRGQNVTFRCDPISEHNRLYWYRQTLGQGPEFLTYFQNEAQLEKSRLLSDRFSAERPKGSFSTLEIQRTEQGDSAMYLCASSFTPRRLQPTDTQYFGPGTRLTVL.

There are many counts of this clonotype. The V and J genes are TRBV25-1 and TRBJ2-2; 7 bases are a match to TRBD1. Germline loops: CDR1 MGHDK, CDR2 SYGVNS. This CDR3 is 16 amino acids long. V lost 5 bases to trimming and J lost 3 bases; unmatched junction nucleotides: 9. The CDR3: CASSLRQGMDTGELFF. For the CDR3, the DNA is TGTGCCAGCAGTCTAAGACAGGGTATGGACACCGGGGAGCTGTTTTTT.

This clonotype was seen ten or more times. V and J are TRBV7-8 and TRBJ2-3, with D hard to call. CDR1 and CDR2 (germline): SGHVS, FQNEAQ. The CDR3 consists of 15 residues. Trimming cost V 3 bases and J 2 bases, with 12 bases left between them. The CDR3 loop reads CASSFLVLDTDTQYF. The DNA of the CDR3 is TGTGCCAGCAGCTTCTTGGTCCTCGACACAGATACGCAGTATTTT.

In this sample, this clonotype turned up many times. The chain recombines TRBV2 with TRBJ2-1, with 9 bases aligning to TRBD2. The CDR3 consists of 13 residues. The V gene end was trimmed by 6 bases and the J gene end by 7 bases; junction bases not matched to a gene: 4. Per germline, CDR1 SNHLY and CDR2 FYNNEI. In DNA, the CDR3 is TGTGCCAGCAGAACTAGCGGGTTAAATGAGCAGTTCTTC. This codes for CASRTSGLNEQFF. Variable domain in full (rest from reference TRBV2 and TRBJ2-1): EPEVTQTPSHQVTQMGQEVILRCVPISNHLYFYWYRQILGQKVEFLVSFYNNEISEKSEIFDDQFSVERPDGSNFTLKIRSTKLEDSAMYFCASRTSGLNEQFFGPGTRLTVL.

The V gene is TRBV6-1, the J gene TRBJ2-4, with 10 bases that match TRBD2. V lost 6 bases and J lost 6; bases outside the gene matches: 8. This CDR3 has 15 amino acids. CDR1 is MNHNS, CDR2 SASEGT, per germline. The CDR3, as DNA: TGTGCCAGCAGAAAGCGGGAGGGCCCGGGAAACATTCAGTACTTC. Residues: CASRKREGPGNIQYF.

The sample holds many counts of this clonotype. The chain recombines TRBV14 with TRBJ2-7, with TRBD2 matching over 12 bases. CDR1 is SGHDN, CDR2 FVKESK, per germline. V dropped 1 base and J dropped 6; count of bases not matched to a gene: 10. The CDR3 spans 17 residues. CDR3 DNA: TGTGCCAGCAGCCAAGGACCCCGACTAGCGGGAGTAGGCGAGCAGTACTTC. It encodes CASSQGPRLAGVGEQYF.

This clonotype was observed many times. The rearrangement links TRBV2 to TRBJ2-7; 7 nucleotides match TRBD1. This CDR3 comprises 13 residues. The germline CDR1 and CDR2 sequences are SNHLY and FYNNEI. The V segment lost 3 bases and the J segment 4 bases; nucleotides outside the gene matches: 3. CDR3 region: CASSEGTEYEQYF. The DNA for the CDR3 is TGTGCCAGCAGTGAGGGGACAGAATACGAGCAGTACTTC.

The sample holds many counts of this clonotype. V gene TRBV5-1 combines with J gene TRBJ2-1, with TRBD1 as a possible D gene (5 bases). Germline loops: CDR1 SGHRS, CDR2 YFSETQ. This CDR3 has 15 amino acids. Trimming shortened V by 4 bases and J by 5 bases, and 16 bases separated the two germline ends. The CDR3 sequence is CASSGHLTVNNEQFF. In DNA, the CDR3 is TGCGCCAGCAGCGGACACCTGACAGTAAACAATGAGCAGTTCTTC.

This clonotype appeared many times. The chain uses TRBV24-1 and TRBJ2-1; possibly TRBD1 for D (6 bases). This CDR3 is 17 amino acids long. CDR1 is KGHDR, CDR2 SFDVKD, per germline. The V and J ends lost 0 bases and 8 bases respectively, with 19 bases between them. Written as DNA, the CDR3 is TGTGCCACCAGTGATTTGCGTTCTGGGACACGGGTCTATGAGCAGTTCTTC. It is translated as CATSDLRSGTRVYEQFF.

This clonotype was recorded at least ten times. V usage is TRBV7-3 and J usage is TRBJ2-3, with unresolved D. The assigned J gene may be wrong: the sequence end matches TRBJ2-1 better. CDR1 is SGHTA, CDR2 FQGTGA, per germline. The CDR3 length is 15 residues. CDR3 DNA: TGTGCCAGCAGCCGGATCGGTTCTGTCATCGATGAGCAGTTCTTC. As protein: CASSRIGSVIDEQFF.

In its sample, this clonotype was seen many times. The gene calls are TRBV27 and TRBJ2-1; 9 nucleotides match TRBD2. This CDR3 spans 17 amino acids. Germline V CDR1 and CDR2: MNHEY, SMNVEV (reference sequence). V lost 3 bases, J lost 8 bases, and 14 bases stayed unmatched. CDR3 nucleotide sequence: TGTGCCAGCAGTTTTAAATCGTGGAGCGGGGGGACGGATGAGCAGTTCTTC. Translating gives CASSFKSWSGGTDEQFF.